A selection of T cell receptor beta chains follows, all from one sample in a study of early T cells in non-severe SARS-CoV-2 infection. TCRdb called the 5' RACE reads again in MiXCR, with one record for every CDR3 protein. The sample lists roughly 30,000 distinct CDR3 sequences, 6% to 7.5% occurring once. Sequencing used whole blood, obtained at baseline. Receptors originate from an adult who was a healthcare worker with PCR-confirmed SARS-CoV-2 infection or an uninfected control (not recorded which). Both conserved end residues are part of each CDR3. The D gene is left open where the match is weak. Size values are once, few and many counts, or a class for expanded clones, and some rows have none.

CASSPHPRLASSYNEQFF TGTGCCAGCAGCCCCCACCCGAGACTAGCGAGCTCCTACAATGAGCAGTTCTTC TRBJ2-1 TRBV7-9 many 18 TRBD2
CASSPERGTSGDSYNEQFF TGTGCCAGCAGCCCTGAAAGAGGGACTAGCGGGGACTCCTACAATGAGCAGTTCTTC TRBJ2-1 TRBV7-6 many 19 TRBD2
CASSVDPSGRRDEQFF TGTGCCAGCAGCGTGGACCCTAGCGGGAGGAGGGATGAGCAGTTCTTC TRBJ2-1 TRBV5-4 medium-sized 16 TRBD2
CSVEDRSYEQYF TGCAGCGTCGAAGACCGGTCCTACGAGCAGTACTTC TRBJ2-7 TRBV29-1 many 12 .
CASRDRTGPYEQYF TGTGCCAGCAGGGACCGGACAGGGCCCTACGAGCAGTACTTC TRBJ2-7 TRBV2 many 14 TRBD1
CASSLAVGQSTEAFF TGTGCCAGCAGCTTAGCTGTGGGACAGTCAACTGAAGCTTTCTTT TRBJ1-1 TRBV7-9 many 15 TRBD1
CSAIGAQETQYF TGCAGTGCTATTGGGGCCCAAGAGACCCAGTACTTC TRBJ2-5 TRBV20-1 many 12 .
CGAFGGLRNTEAFF TGTGGGGCTTTTGGGGGGCTAAGGAACACTGAAGCTTTCTTT TRBJ1-1 TRBV6-6 many 14 .
CASSEQLYSPLHF TGTGCCAGCAGCGAGCAGTTGTATTCACCCCTCCACTTT TRBJ1-6 TRBV7-9 few 13 .
CARAGALGHEQFF TGTGCCAGAGCGGGGGCCCTTGGGCATGAGCAGTTCTTC TRBJ2-1 TRBV5-6 many 13 TRBD2
CSARSPLAGGSSEQFF TGCAGTGCTAGATCCCCCCTAGCGGGGGGGAGTAGTGAGCAGTTCTTC TRBJ2-1 TRBV20-1 many 16 TRBD2
CASSQGERGGTSTDTQYF TGTGCCAGCAGCCAAGGGGAACGAGGGGGCACTAGCACAGATACGCAGTATTTT TRBJ2-3 TRBV4-2 few 18 TRBD1
CASSSRGEETQYF TGTGCCAGCAGCTCCCGCGGGGAAGAGACCCAGTACTTC TRBJ2-5 TRBV7-9 few 13 .
CATKRDSLKGTQYF TGTGCCACTAAGAGGGACTCCCTTAAGGGTACGCAGTATTTT TRBJ2-3 TRBV10-3 many 14 .
CSAIQRPSSYNSPLHF TGCAGTGCTATTCAGAGGCCGAGCTCCTATAATTCACCCCTCCACTTT TRBJ1-6 TRBV20-1 . 16 .
CASSSVTGSWKGSYEQYF TGCGCCAGCAGCTCCGTTACAGGGTCCTGGAAGGGCTCCTACGAGCAGTACTTC TRBJ2-7 TRBV10-2 many 18 .
CASSLWKNTEAFF TGTGCCAGCAGCTTATGGAAGAACACTGAAGCTTTCTTT TRBJ1-1 TRBV7-3 many 13 .
CATSREGRPQHF TGTGCCACCAGCAGAGAGGGAAGGCCCCAGCATTTT TRBJ1-5 TRBV15 many 12 .
CASSGQGAVGELFF TGTGCCAGCAGTGGACAGGGGGCGGTCGGGGAGCTGTTTTTT TRBJ2-2 TRBV2 . 14 TRBD1
CAISESADRAYGYTF TGTGCCATCAGTGAGTCGGCAGACAGAGCCTATGGCTACACCTTC TRBJ1-2 TRBV10-3 many 15 .
CASSPYGTSGGVYNEQFF TGTGCCAGCAGCCCATATGGGACTAGCGGGGGGGTATACAATGAGCAGTTCTTC TRBJ2-1 TRBV7-9 many 18 TRBD2
CASSPLLLVAGELFF TGTGCCAGCAGCCCCCTACTCCTGGTAGCCGGGGAGCTGTTTTTT TRBJ2-2 TRBV7-2 many 15 .
CASSRGQLETEAFF TGTGCCAGCAGCCGTGGACAGCTAGAGACTGAAGCTTTCTTT TRBJ1-1 TRBV5-6 many 14 .
CASSLGTSWGTEAFF TGTGCCAGCAGCCTGGGGACATCCTGGGGCACTGAAGCTTTCTTT TRBJ1-1 TRBV7-8 many 15 .
CASSLFTGGQETLYF TGTGCCAGCAGTTTATTCACAGGGGGACAAGAGACCCTCTACTTC TRBJ2-5 TRBV28 many 15 TRBD1
CASSQVARSRTGELFF TGTGCCAGCAGCCAAGTAGCTAGAAGTCGCACCGGGGAGCTGTTTTTT TRBJ2-2 TRBV4-2 few 16 .
CASSPGGSNYGYTF TGCGCCAGCAGCCCAGGGGGATCTAACTATGGCTACACCTTC TRBJ1-2 TRBV5-1 few 14 TRBD1